Included here is one TCR beta chain sequence, with context. Its target is not known. This specimen belongs to a study of multiple sclerosis patients with progressive multifocal leukoencephalopathy. Study findings and constraints: In most PML patients, TRB repertoires appeared less diverse by entropy.

The survey-level immunoSEQ assay was used. Sequencing was performed with immunoSEQ multiplex PCR; in TCRdb, only in-frame clones are kept and a portion is missing. Found here are tens of thousands of clones, nearly 90% of them singletons; the top ten hold approximately 1.4%. Time point specified: roughly 12 months of natalizumab therapy. The CDR3 sequence is 15 residues long. Losses at the gene ends were 5 bases for V and 1 base for J; bases not matched to a gene: 7. Germline CDR1 and CDR2: ENHRY and SYGVKD. Source: PBMCs, taken from a patient treated with natalizumab. The receptor was isolated from a human donor with multiple sclerosis. The rearrangement joins TRBV10-3 to TRBJ1-1; 7 bases are a match to TRBD1. The CDR3 DNA is TGTGCCATCAGTTTCCAACAGGGGAGGAACACTGAAGCTTTCTTT. Its protein is CAISFQQGRNTEAFF.